A selection of T cell receptor beta chains follows, all from one sample in a study of T cell changes during pregnancy in multiple sclerosis. Method: immunoSEQ multiplex PCR; TCRdb's copy keeps in-frame clones and lacks some. The sample consists of approximately 69,000 clones, about 94% of them appearing once. Sequenced here: peripheral blood, sampled in the third trimester of pregnancy. The receptors were gathered from a female donor with multiple sclerosis, enrolled in a pregnancy study. CDR3s include the opening cysteine and the closing phenylalanine or tryptophan. D genes are given only for firm matches. Only part of the rows carry a size: once, few, many, or a class if the clone is expanded.

TRBV5-4,NA,TRBJ2-3,NA,CASSLEQAHADTQYF,TGTGCCAGCAGCTTGGAGCAGGCCCATGCGGATACGCAGTATTTT
TRBV7-2,NA,TRBJ2-7,NA,CASSLLAPTTYEQYF,TGTGCCAGCAGCTTACTCGCACCTACTACCTACGAGCAGTACTTC
TRBV30,once,TRBJ1-2,TRBD1,CAWSRDRPYGYTF,TGTGCCTGGAGTAGGGACAGGCCCTATGGCTACACCTTC
TRBV7-9,once,TRBJ2-3,TRBD2,CASSGWGGGGTDTQYF,TGTGCCAGCAGCGGGTGGGGCGGGGGAGGAACAGATACGCAGTATTTT
TRBV4-2,few,TRBJ1-3,NA,CASSQDGGGTSGNTIYF,TGTGCCAGCAGCCAAGATGGGGGGGGGACCTCTGGAAACACCATATATTTT
TRBV5-1,NA,TRBJ1-1,NA,CATRNEGTEAFF,TGCGCCACCCGAAATGAGGGCACTGAAGCTTTCTTT
TRBV4-3,NA,TRBJ1-5,NA,CASSQVGESAQHF,TGCGCCAGCAGCCAGGTCGGGGAATCGGCCCAGCATTTT
TRBV9,NA,TRBJ2-3,TRBD2,CASSRMGAGGSTDTQYF,TGTGCCAGCAGTCGCATGGGGGCGGGGGGTAGCACAGATACGCAGTATTTT
TRBV18,NA,TRBJ2-2,TRBD1,CASSRTGAGELFF,TGTGCCAGCTCACGGACAGGGGCCGGGGAGCTGTTTTTT
TRBV4-2,NA,TRBJ2-3,NA,CASSPQVGGGADTQYF,TGTGCCAGCAGCCCGCAAGTGGGAGGGGGGGCAGATACGCAGTATTTT
TRBV4-3,NA,TRBJ1-4,NA,CASSRQTATNEKLFF,TGCGCCAGCAGCCGTCAGACAGCAACTAATGAAAAACTGTTTTTT
TRBV5-1,NA,TRBJ1-1,NA,CASSWSRGTEAFF,TGCGCCAGCAGCTGGTCGCGGGGCACTGAAGCTTTCTTT
TRBV4-3,once,TRBJ1-3,NA,CASSQIGVGNTIYF,TGCGCCAGCAGCCAAATAGGGGTTGGAAACACCATATATTTT
TRBV21-1,NA,TRBJ2-5,NA,CASSKRGSAYF,TGTGCCAGCAGCAAACGGGGTAGCGCGTACTTC
TRBV29-1,NA,TRBJ1-5,NA,CSAQVVGGQPQHF,TGCAGCGCACAGGTAGTGGGAGGCCAGCCCCAGCATTTT
TRBV30,NA,TRBJ1-3,NA,CAWTRRGSGGNTIYF,TGTGCCTGGACCAGAAGAGGCTCGGGTGGAAACACCATATATTTT
TRBV4-1,NA,TRBJ1-6,TRBD1,CASSQASGTGWNSPLHF,TGCGCCAGCAGCCAAGCTTCCGGGACAGGGTGGAATTCACCCCTCCACTTT
TRBV9,NA,TRBJ2-5,TRBD2,CASSVAAGGSRETQYF,TGTGCCAGCAGCGTAGCTGCGGGGGGGAGTCGGGAGACCCAGTACTTC
TRBV6-6,NA,TRBJ1-5,NA,CASRAGVIQPQHF,TGTGCCAGCAGGGCAGGGGTAATTCAGCCCCAGCATTTT
TRBV10-3,NA,TRBJ1-2,TRBD1,CAIRGITGQGVNYGYTF,TGTGCCATCCGGGGGATTACGGGACAGGGAGTTAACTATGGCTACACCTTC
TRBV13,NA,TRBJ2-5,NA,CASSQATGSGETQYF,TGTGCCAGCAGCCAAGCCACAGGGTCAGGAGAGACCCAGTACTTC
TRBV7-2,NA,TRBJ1-2,NA,CASSVDRGSYYGYTF,TGTGCCAGCAGCGTAGACAGAGGGAGCTATTATGGCTACACCTTC
TRBV19,NA,TRBJ2-7,NA,CASSRRGETYEQYF,TGTGCCAGTAGTCGCAGGGGGGAGACCTACGAGCAGTACTTC
TRBV7-9,once,TRBJ1-2,NA,CASSWGGKGNGYTF,TGTGCCAGCAGCTGGGGAGGGAAGGGAAATGGCTACACCTTC
TRBV5-1,NA,TRBJ2-2,NA,CASSLRGGTLTGELFF,TGCGCCAGCAGCCTCCGGGGCGGGACTCTCACCGGGGAGCTGTTTTTT
TRBV9,NA,TRBJ1-2,NA,CASTYRSFDYGYTF,TGTGCCAGCACCTACCGGAGCTTCGACTATGGCTACACCTTC
TRBV14,NA,TRBJ2-1,NA,CASSHAGKQFF,TGTGCCAGCAGCCACGCGGGTAAGCAGTTCTTC
TRBV9,NA,TRBJ2-5,TRBD1,CASSERQGGETQYF,TGTGCCAGCAGCGAAAGACAGGGCGGGGAGACCCAGTACTTC
TRBV6-5,NA,TRBJ1-6,TRBD1,CASRDRESSPLHF,TGTGCCAGCAGGGACAGGGAAAGCTCACCCCTCCACTTT